This T cell receptor beta chain is from a study of vaccination and CD4 T cells after COVID-19 (dated by TCRdb to the early 2020s). At the level of the whole study: Convalescent patients had a positive SARS-CoV-2 result on nasal swab PCR, and of these patients, several had mild disease and one had severe disease. Control cultures received a CEFX viral epitope pool as the positive control, an HIV-1 Nef peptide pool as the negative control, or no peptide. Post-COVID blood samples from convalescent patients were collected a median of roughly 100 days after diagnosis, with a range of about 35 to 161 days. In 10 COVID-19 convalescent patients and a handful of infection-naive healthy vaccine recipients, researchers compared the spike-specific CD4+ TCR repertoire from before mRNA vaccination with the repertoire from after. Post-vaccine blood samples were taken a median of roughly 75 days after the second vaccine dose, with a range of 14 to 241 days. Overlapping spike peptide pools from SARS-CoV-2 and from the common cold coronaviruses HCoV-NL63, HCoV-OC43 and HCoV-229E were used as culture stimuli. Two doses of either the Pfizer-BioNTech BNT162b2 vaccine (n=8) or the Moderna mRNA-1273 vaccine (n=2) were administered to participants. In the convalescent cohort there were six males and four females, among whom were two Hispanic individuals, seven Caucasians, two Asians and one multiracial person. Points the paper makes about the study in general: In convalescent patients, nearly all vaccine-specific clones (304 of 307) were found to be mono-reactive for SARS-CoV-2 spike rather than cross-reactive with common cold coronaviruses. The median number of SARS-CoV-2-reactive clonotypes rose from approximately 20 after infection to roughly 38 after vaccination, but the change was not significant. Among convalescent patients, a median about 86% of the SARS-CoV-2-reactive clones seen after vaccination appeared only after vaccination, which suggests priming specific to the vaccine. The number of convalescent patients in the study was relatively small, and the study did not examine early timepoints following natural infection.

The germline V gene gives CDR1 as MDHEN and CDR2 as SYDVKM. Deletion took 6 bases off V and 5 bases off J, with a span of 19 bases between the germline ends. From the cysteine through the phenylalanine, the CDR3 covers 15 amino acids. Of the read, only the CDR3 DNA is kept; its 45 bases are in frame from base 1. The method was PCR. TCR sequencing of DNA from cultured CD4+ T cells used the Oncomine TCR Beta short-read assay at the Johns Hopkins FTIC core. The QIAamp micro DNA kit was used to extract genomic DNA from the cultured CD4+ T cells. The Oncomine TCR Beta libraries from cultured CD4+ T cells were pooled using unique dual indexes and then sequenced on an Illumina iSeq 100. Per the authors' processing: Non-productive sequences were filtered out, and CDR3s that did not start with C, did not end with F or W, or were shorter than 7 amino acids were discarded. Antigen-specific clonotypes were identified using the MANAFEST web application through comparison of peptide-stimulated wells with reference and other culture wells. To be called positive, a clone needed an FDR below 0.05, an odds ratio above 5, and a productive frequency above 0.1% in at least two of three replicate wells. Clonotypes that were significantly expanded in both SARS-CoV-2 spike wells and at least one common cold coronavirus spike condition were defined as cross-reactive. Using R version 3.6.1, CDR3 homology was evaluated through Levenshtein distances (stringdist) along with unrooted phylogenetic trees (ape). The raw public data were reprocessed by TCRdb itself: fastp quality trimming at Q25, MiXCR clonotype calling, in-frame beta chains only. Each CDR3 protein gets just one entry, which takes the most common genes and DNA from the rows behind it. TCRdb, not the authors, supplied the V and J calls. This sample gives under 25,000 distinct CDR3 sequences in total; roughly 45% of them show up just once. In total, the top ten clones hold about 27% of the sample.

Turning to this clonotype: Its antigen is not yet known. Within one base of it there is no much larger clone, and no base qualities were kept.

The treatment or condition label for this specimen denotes: roughly 11-day PBMC culture with coronavirus spike peptide pools or control peptides (ViraFEST assay). The ViraFEST assay was used in the study, in which antigen-specific T cells were expanded with peptide pools and expanded clonotypes were subsequently identified by TCR sequencing. The convalescent patients' positive SARS-CoV-2 PCR tests were from March to December 2020, which was before the Alpha, Beta and Delta variants emerged in the United States. Each well held around 2 million PBMCs cultured in IMDM containing about 5% human AB serum and approximately 9.6 IU/ml IL-2, with 8 to 10 ug/ml peptide pools added. Half of the culture medium was replaced with fresh IL-2-containing medium on days 3 and 7. CD4+ T cells were isolated after around 9 days of culture through negative selection using the EasySep CD4+ T cell isolation kit. PBMCs were separated from whole blood using Ficoll-Paque Plus gradient centrifugation and then either used fresh or cryopreserved at -140C. Culture conditions were generally each tested in triplicate wells.

Here the sequenced sample was CD4+ T cells from blood, cultured in vitro, taken before SARS-CoV-2 vaccination. The chain couples TRBV28 to TRBJ1-1; a weak D assignment points to TRBD1 (6 bases agree). This receptor was obtained from a human donor who had recovered from COVID-19. The DNA sequence is as follows: TGTGCCAGCAGACGAGCGGACAGTCCCTCGACTGAAGCTTTCTTT. Protein translation: CASRRADSPSTEAFF.